A selection of T cell receptor beta chains follows, all from one sample in a study of cytomegalovirus exposure and HLA in healthy donors. The repertoire was sequenced with immunoSEQ multiplex PCR; TCRdb's copy has only in-frame clones and lacks some. The table includes 170,000 or so clones, 80% detected once. The sequenced material came from PBMCs. The receptors were sampled from a man aged 25-45 years in good health and CMV-seropositive. Both conserved end residues are part of each CDR3. A D gene is named only where the DNA matches it firmly. Only part of the rows carry a size: once, few, many, or a class if the clone is expanded.

v_gene	len	d_gene	abundance	j_gene	CDR3aa	CDR3nt
TRBV18	14	NA	NA	TRBJ2-1	CASSPTISYNEQFF	TGTGCCAGCTCACCAACAATCTCCTACAATGAGCAGTTCTTC
TRBV5-1	17	TRBD1	NA	TRBJ1-1	CASSWGGQGAGGTEAFF	TGCGCCAGCAGCTGGGGTGGGCAGGGGGCCGGTGGCACTGAAGCTTTCTTT
TRBV5-1	12	NA	once	TRBJ2-1	CASSLEGFVRFF	TGCGCCAGCAGCTTGGAGGGGTTTGTTCGGTTCTTC
TRBV11-2	19	NA	NA	TRBJ1-1	CASSSLGPGRGVQFTEAFF	TGTGCCAGCAGCTCCTTGGGCCCCGGGAGGGGGGTGCAGTTCACTGAAGCTTTCTTT
TRBV19	17	TRBD1	NA	TRBJ1-6	CASSTRPGQGPNSPLHF	TGTGCCAGTAGTACCCGACCGGGACAGGGCCCGAATTCACCCCTCCACTTT
TRBV7-3	13	NA	NA	TRBJ1-1	CASSLNRNTEAFF	TGTGCCAGCAGCTTAAACAGGAACACTGAAGCTTTCTTT
TRBV27	16	TRBD1	NA	TRBJ2-1	CASSFSQGNDGNEQFF	TGTGCCAGCAGTTTCTCACAGGGGAATGATGGCAATGAGCAGTTCTTC
TRBV6-4	13	NA	few	TRBJ2-7	CASSDSASAEQYF	TGTGCCAGCAGTGACTCGGCTAGCGCCGAGCAGTACTTC
TRBV7-2	14	NA	NA	TRBJ2-3	CASSLGHSTDTQYF	TGTGCCAGCAGCCTCGGACACTCCACAGATACGCAGTATTTT
TRBV30	14	TRBD2	NA	TRBJ2-7	CAWSLSGSSYEQYF	TGTGCCTGGAGTCTTAGCGGGAGCTCCTACGAGCAGTACTTC
TRBV9	14	TRBD2	NA	TRBJ2-1	CASSARLAGNEQFF	TGTGCCAGCAGCGCCAGACTAGCGGGCAATGAGCAGTTCTTC
TRBV10-1	13	NA	NA	TRBJ2-1	CASSEEASNEQFF	TGCGCCAGCAGTGAGGAGGCTAGCAATGAGCAGTTCTTC
TRBV7-9	16	NA	NA	TRBJ2-6	CASSLDRHSGANVLTF	TGTGCCAGCAGCTTAGACAGACACTCTGGGGCCAACGTCCTGACTTTC
TRBV2	16	TRBD1	NA	TRBJ2-3	CASSPTTGGNADTQYF	TGTGCCAGCAGTCCGACGACAGGGGGAAATGCAGATACGCAGTATTTT
TRBV5-4	14	NA	NA	TRBJ1-1	CASSLGSGNTEAFF	TGTGCCAGCAGCTTGGGGTCCGGGAACACTGAAGCTTTCTTT
TRBV10-1	16	NA	NA	TRBJ2-5	CASSDPTTGYQETQYF	TGCGCCAGCAGTGACCCAACGACAGGCTACCAAGAGACCCAGTACTTC
TRBV19	15	TRBD1	NA	TRBJ1-2	CASSPTWTGNYGYTF	TGTGCCAGTAGTCCCACTTGGACAGGCAACTATGGCTACACCTTC
TRBV11-2	13	NA	NA	TRBJ2-7	CASSLAGAYEQYF	TGTGCCAGCAGCTTAGCCGGGGCCTACGAGCAGTACTTC
TRBV29-1	12	NA	NA	TRBJ2-7	CSVEDLPYEQYF	TGCAGCGTTGAAGATCTACCCTACGAGCAGTACTTC
TRBV7-8	12	NA	NA	TRBJ1-1	CASSLAGGEAFF	TGTGCCAGCAGCTTAGCGGGGGGTGAAGCTTTCTTT
TRBV29-1	13	NA	NA	TRBJ2-7	CSVRSGKDYEQYF	TGCAGCGTTAGGTCGGGAAAGGACTACGAGCAGTACTTC
TRBV11-2	15	NA	NA	TRBJ1-2	CASSSRDRPLWGYTF	TGTGCCAGCAGTTCCCGAGACAGACCTTTATGGGGCTACACCTTC
TRBV7-2	15	TRBD1	NA	TRBJ2-7	CASSLAGDSSYEQYF	TGTGCCAGCAGCTTAGCAGGGGACAGCTCCTACGAGCAGTACTTC
TRBV19	15	NA	NA	TRBJ1-1	CASSTQTGMNTEAFF	TGTGCCAGTAGCACTCAGACAGGTATGAACACTGAAGCTTTCTTT
TRBV11-3	14	TRBD2	NA	TRBJ2-7	CASSLGEGRYEQYF	TGTGCCAGCAGCTTAGGGGAGGGCCGCTACGAGCAGTACTTC
TRBV5-6	16	NA	NA	TRBJ2-1	CASSLVQDNSYNEQFF	TGTGCCAGCAGCTTGGTTCAGGATAACTCCTACAATGAGCAGTTCTTC
TRBV7-8	14	NA	NA	TRBJ1-2	CASSLDRRGRGYTF	TGTGCCAGCAGCTTAGACCGCAGGGGCCGCGGCTACACCTTC
TRBV30	14	NA	NA	TRBJ2-3	CAWSGGFSTDTQYF	TGTGCCTGGAGCGGCGGGTTTAGCACAGATACGCAGTATTTT
TRBV7-9	16	TRBD2	NA	TRBJ2-7	CSSSLSSGTSSYEQYF	TGTTCCAGCAGCTTAAGTAGCGGGACAAGCTCCTACGAGCAGTACTTC
TRBV10-2	14	NA	few	TRBJ1-5	CASSESGTNQPQHF	TGCGCCAGCAGTGAGTCGGGGACAAATCAGCCCCAGCATTTT
TRBV30	14	NA	NA	TRBJ1-4	CAWSSRATNEKLFF	TGTGCCTGGAGTTCCCGGGCAACTAATGAAAAACTGTTTTTT
TRBV28	14	NA	NA	TRBJ1-4	CASVDSATNEKLFF	TGTGCCAGCGTGGACAGCGCAACTAATGAAAAACTGTTTTTT
TRBV29-1	17	TRBD1	NA	TRBJ2-1	CSVEDLSRQGELYEQFF	TGCAGCGTTGAAGATCTGTCGCGGCAGGGGGAACTATATGAGCAGTTCTTC
TRBV4-2	17	TRBD2	once	TRBJ2-5	CASSQDGGRGGQETQYF	TGTGCCAGCAGCCAAGATGGGGGGCGGGGGGGGCAAGAGACCCAGTACTTC
TRBV5-1	13	NA	NA	TRBJ2-3	CASSFSGQNTQYF	TGCGCCAGCAGCTTTTCGGGACAAAATACGCAGTATTTT